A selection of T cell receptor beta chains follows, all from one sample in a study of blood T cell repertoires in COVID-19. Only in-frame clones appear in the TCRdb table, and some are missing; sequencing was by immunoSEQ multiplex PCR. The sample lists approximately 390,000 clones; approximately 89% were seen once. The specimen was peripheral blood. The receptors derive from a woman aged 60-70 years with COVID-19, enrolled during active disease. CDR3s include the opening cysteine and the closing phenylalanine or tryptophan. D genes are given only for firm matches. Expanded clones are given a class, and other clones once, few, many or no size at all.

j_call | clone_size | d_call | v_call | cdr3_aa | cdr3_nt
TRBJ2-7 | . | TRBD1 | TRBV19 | CASTPGTGNSYEQYF | TGTGCCAGTACTCCCGGGACAGGTAACTCCTACGAGCAGTACTTC
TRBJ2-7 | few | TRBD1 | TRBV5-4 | CASSILRDSSYEQYF | TGTGCCAGCAGCATACTCCGGGACAGTTCCTACGAGCAGTACTTC
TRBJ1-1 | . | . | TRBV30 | CAWSGGRNTEAFF | TGTGCCTGGAGTGGAGGGAGGAACACTGAAGCTTTCTTT
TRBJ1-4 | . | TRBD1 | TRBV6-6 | CASSSRGRGEKLFF | TGTGCCAGCAGTTCCAGGGGGCGGGGAGAAAAACTGTTTTTT
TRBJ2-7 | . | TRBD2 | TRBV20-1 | CSASSRGGGSKEQYF | TGCAGTGCTAGTTCGCGGGGGGGCGGATCGAAGGAGCAGTACTTC
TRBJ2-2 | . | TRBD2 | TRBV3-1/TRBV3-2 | CASSQLGLAPTGELFF | TGTGCCAGCAGCCAGTTGGGACTAGCTCCCACCGGGGAGCTGTTTTTT
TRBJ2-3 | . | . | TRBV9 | CASSFRQTTDTQYF | TGTGCCAGCAGCTTCCGACAGACCACAGATACGCAGTATTTT
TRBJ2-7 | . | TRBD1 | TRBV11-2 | CASSLGQGAYEQYF | TGTGCCAGCAGCTTAGGACAGGGGGCCTACGAGCAGTACTTC
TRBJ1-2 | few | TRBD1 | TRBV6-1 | CASSETGNYGYTF | TGTGCCAGCAGTGAGACAGGGAACTATGGCTACACCTTC
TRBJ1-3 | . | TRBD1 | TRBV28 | CASSRQGATGNTIYF | TGTGCCAGCAGTCGACAGGGGGCAACTGGAAACACCATATATTTT
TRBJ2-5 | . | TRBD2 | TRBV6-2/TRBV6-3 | CASSDPTPSGGQETQYF | TGTGCCAGCAGCGACCCCACACCTAGCGGGGGCCAAGAGACCCAGTACTTC
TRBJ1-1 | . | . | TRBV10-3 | CAISDGVTQNTEAFF | TGTGCCATCAGTGATGGAGTCACCCAGAACACTGAAGCTTTCTTT
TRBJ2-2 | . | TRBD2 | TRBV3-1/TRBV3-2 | CASSQGLAGGGNTGELFF | TGTGCCAGCAGCCAAGGACTAGCGGGGGGCGGGAACACCGGGGAGCTGTTTTTT
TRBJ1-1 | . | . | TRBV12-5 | CASEKQGNTEAFF | TGTGCTAGTGAAAAACAGGGGAACACTGAAGCTTTCTTT
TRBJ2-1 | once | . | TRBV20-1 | CSARSEQFF | TGCAGTGCCCGTAGTGAGCAGTTCTTC
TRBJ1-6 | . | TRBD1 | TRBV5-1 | CASSPRTGYNSPLHF | TGCGCCAGCAGCCCCCGGACAGGGTATAATTCACCCCTCCACTTT
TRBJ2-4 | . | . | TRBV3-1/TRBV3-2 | CASSQGHINIQYF | TGTGCCAGCAGCCAAGGGCACATAAACATTCAGTACTTC
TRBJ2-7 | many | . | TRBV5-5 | CASSRNTPSYEQYF | TGTGCCAGCAGCCGCAACACCCCATCCTACGAGCAGTACTTC
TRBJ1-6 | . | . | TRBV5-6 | CASSSGWEGPLHF | TGTGCCAGCAGCTCCGGGTGGGAGGGGCCCCTCCACTTT
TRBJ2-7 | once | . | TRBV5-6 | CASSLRGHYEQYF | TGTGCCAGCAGCTTGAGGGGTCACTACGAGCAGTACTTC
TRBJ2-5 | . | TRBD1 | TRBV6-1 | CASSDPDRGQETQYF | TGTGCCAGCAGTGACCCGGACAGGGGACAAGAGACCCAGTACTTC
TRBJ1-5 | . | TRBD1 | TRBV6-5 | CASSRTGPHQPQHF | TGTGCCAGCAGCAGGACAGGGCCCCATCAGCCCCAGCATTTT
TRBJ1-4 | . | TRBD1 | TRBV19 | CASSNSGGEWEKLFF | TGTGCCAGTAGTAATTCAGGGGGCGAATGGGAAAAACTGTTTTTT
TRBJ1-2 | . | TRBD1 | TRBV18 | CASSPDRDSFGYTF | TGTGCCAGCTCACCGGACAGGGATTCGTTTGGCTACACCTTC
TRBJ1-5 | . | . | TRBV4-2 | CASSQGISNQPQHF | TGTGCCAGCAGCCAAGGTATTAGCAATCAGCCCCAGCATTTT
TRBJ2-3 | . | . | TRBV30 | CAWSLQGADTQYF | TGTGCCTGGAGTCTCCAGGGCGCAGATACGCAGTATTTT
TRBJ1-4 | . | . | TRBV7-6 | CASSLAPVQGRANEKLFF | TGTGCCAGCAGCTTAGCGCCGGTACAGGGACGGGCGAATGAAAAACTGTTTTTT
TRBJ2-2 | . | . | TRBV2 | CASSEVGHLNTGELFF | TGTGCCAGCAGTGAAGTGGGACACCTGAACACCGGGGAGCTGTTTTTT
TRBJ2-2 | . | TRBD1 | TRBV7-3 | CASSRQGALGELFF | TGTGCCAGCAGCCGACAGGGGGCTCTCGGGGAGCTGTTTTTT
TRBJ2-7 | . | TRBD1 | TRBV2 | CASSGDRDRDYEQYF | TGTGCCAGCAGTGGGGATCGGGACAGGGACTACGAGCAGTACTTC
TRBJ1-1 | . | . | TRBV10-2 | CASTAEQGWEAFF | TGCGCCAGCACCGCCGAACAGGGTTGGGAAGCTTTCTTT
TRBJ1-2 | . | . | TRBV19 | CASTTEFYGYTF | TGTGCCAGTACCACAGAGTTCTATGGCTACACCTTC
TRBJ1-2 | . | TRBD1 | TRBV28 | CASSLFSGTGGRDYGYTF | TGTGCCAGCAGTTTATTTTCCGGGACAGGGGGCAGGGACTATGGCTACACCTTC
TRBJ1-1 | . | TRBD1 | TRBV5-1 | CASSPTGMFAEAFF | TGCGCCAGCAGCCCGACAGGGATGTTCGCTGAAGCTTTCTTT
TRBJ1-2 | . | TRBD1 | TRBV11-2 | CASSLGQGAGYGYTF | TGTGCCAGCAGCCTAGGACAGGGTGCTGGCTATGGCTACACCTTC
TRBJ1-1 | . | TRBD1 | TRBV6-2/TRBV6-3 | CASSRQGWRAFF | TGTGCCAGCAGTAGACAGGGTTGGCGAGCTTTCTTT
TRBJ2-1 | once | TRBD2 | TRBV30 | CAWSLGGAGYNEQFF | TGTGCCTGGAGTCTCGGGGGGGCGGGCTACAATGAGCAGTTCTTC
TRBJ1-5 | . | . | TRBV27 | CASSSARGNSRSNQPQHF | TGTGCCAGCAGTTCCGCTCGGGGTAACTCCCGTAGCAATCAGCCCCAGCATTTT
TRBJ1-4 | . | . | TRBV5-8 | CASSLSQGLLATNEKLFF | TGTGCCAGCAGCTTGAGCCAGGGCCTACTTGCAACTAATGAAAAACTGTTTTTT
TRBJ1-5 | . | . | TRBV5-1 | CASSLSPGQPQHF | TGCGCCAGCAGCTTGTCGCCGGGTCAGCCCCAGCATTTT